This T cell receptor beta chain was sequenced during a study of T cells in Graves' hyperthyroidism and ophthalmopathy. Researchers amplified the TCR beta CDR3 regions from RNA transcripts. The HTBI primer set was used in a first-round RT-PCR of the TCR CDR3. TCRdb reprocessed the multiplex PCR reads via MiXCR and lists one record per CDR3 protein. The sample records about 710,000 distinct CDR3 sequences, about 15% being singletons. Germline V gene sequence: CDR1 MNHNS, CDR2 SASEGT. Losses at the gene ends were 7 bases for V and 5 bases for J; bases not matched to a gene: 10. The CDR3 extends over 15 amino acids. Calling Graves' hyperthyroidism stable meant ophthalmopathy did not progress within 18 months. Recently diagnosed hyperthyroidism of less than 2 months' duration affected patients aged 18 to 65.

The specimen sequenced was blood. This receptor was taken from a young man with Graves' hyperthyroidism. This chain uses TRBV6-1 with TRBJ2-5; the match to TRBD2 covers 10 bases. This CDR3 reads CASKPSGSLWETQYF. CDR3 in DNA: TGTGCCAGCAAGCCTAGCGGGAGCCTCTGGGAGACCCAGTACTTC.